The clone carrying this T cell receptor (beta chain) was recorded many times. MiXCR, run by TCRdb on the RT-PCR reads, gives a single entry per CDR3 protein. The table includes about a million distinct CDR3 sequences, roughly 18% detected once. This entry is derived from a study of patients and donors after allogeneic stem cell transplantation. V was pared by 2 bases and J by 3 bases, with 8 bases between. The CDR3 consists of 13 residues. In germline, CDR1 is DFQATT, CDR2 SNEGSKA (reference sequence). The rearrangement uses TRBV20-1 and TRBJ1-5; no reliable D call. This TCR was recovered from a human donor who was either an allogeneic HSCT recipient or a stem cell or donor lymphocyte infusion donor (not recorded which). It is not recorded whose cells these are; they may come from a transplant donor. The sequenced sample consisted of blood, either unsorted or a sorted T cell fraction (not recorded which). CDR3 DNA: TGCAGTGCTAGATTTGCTGTCAATCAGCCCCAGCATTTT. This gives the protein CSARFAVNQPQHF.